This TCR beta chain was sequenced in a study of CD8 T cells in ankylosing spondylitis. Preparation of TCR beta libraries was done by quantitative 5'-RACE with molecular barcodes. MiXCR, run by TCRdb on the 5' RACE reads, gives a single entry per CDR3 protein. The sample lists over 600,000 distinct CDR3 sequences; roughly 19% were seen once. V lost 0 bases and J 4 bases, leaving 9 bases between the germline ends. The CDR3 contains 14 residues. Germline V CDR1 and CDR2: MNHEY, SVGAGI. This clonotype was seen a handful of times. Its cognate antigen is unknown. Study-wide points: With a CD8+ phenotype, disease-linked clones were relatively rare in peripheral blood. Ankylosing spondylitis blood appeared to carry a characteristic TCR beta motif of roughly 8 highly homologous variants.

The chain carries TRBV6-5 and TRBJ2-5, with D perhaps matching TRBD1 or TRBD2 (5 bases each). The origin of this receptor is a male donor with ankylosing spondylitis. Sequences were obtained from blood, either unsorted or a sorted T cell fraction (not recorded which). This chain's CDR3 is CASSYSRAGETQYF. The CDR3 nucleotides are TGTGCCAGCAGTTACTCCAGGGCGGGAGAGACCCAGTACTTC.